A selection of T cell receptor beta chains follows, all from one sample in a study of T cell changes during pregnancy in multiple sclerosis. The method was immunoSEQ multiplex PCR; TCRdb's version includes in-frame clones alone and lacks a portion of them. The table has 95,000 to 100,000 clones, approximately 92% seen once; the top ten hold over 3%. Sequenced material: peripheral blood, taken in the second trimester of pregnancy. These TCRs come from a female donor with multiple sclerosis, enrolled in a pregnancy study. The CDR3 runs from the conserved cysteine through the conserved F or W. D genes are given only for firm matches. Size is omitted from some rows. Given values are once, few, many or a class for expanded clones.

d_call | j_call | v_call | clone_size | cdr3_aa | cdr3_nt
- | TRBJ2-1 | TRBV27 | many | CASSSVEYNEQFF | TGTGCCAGCAGTTCGGTGGAGTACAATGAGCAGTTCTTC
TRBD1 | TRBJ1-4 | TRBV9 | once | CASSPRDRLNEKLFF | TGTGCCAGCAGCCCCAGGGACAGACTTAATGAAAAACTGTTTTTT
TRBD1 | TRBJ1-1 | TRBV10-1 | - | CASPKGTGSTSEAFF | TGCGCCAGCCCAAAGGGGACAGGGTCAACCTCTGAAGCTTTCTTT
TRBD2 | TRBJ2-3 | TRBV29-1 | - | CSVGTSHAQYF | TGCAGCGTGGGGACTAGCCATGCGCAGTATTTT
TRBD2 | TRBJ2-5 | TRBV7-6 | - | CASSPGLAQETQYF | TGTGCCAGCAGCCCAGGACTAGCACAAGAGACCCAGTACTTC
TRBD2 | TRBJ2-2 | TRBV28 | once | CASSMGLAGATGELFF | TGTGCCAGCAGCATGGGACTAGCGGGAGCCACCGGGGAGCTGTTTTTT
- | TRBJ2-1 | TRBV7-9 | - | CASSYLGRGSNNEQFF | TGTGCCAGCAGCTACCTAGGCAGGGGATCAAACAATGAGCAGTTCTTC
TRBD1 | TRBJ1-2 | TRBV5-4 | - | CASSLGQGDYGYTF | TGTGCCAGCAGCTTGGGACAGGGCGACTATGGCTACACCTTC
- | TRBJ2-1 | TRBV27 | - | CASSPQGLRYDEQFF | TGTGCCAGCAGTCCGCAGGGCCTTCGTTACGATGAGCAGTTCTTC
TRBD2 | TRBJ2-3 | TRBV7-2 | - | CASSLAGVLAGPDTQYF | TGTGCCAGCAGCTTAGCGGGGGTCCTAGCGGGACCAGATACGCAGTATTTT
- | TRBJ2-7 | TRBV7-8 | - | CASSLLTATYEQYF | TGTGCCAGCAGCTTATTGACAGCTACCTACGAGCAGTACTTC
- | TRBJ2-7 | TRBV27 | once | CASSEGDAYEQYF | TGTGCCAGCAGCGAAGGGGATGCCTACGAGCAGTACTTC
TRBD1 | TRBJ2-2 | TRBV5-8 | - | CASSTGQVMNTGELFF | TGTGCCAGCAGCACAGGACAGGTTATGAACACCGGGGAGCTGTTTTTT
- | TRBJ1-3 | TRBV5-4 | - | CASGRDSGNTIYF | TGTGCCAGTGGGAGAGACTCTGGAAACACCATATATTTT
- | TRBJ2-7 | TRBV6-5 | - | CASSYSPGASYEQYF | TGTGCCAGCAGTTACTCGCCAGGGGCGTCCTACGAGCAGTACTTC
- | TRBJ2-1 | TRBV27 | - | CASSPTGLEPTSNEQFF | TGTGCCAGCAGTCCTACAGGGTTGGAACCAACCTCCAATGAGCAGTTCTTC
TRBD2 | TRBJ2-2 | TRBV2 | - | CASSPLAGVVPNTGELFF | TGTGCCAGCAGTCCACTAGCGGGAGTAGTACCGAACACCGGGGAGCTGTTTTTT
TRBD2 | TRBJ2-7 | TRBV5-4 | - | CASSRGSSGSGAYEQYF | TGTGCCAGCAGCCGGGGATCTAGCGGGAGTGGGGCTTACGAGCAGTACTTC
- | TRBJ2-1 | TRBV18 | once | CASSPPVAHNEQFF | TGTGCCAGCTCACCCCCAGTCGCACACAATGAGCAGTTCTTC
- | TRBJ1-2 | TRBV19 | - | CASSLTVTPHNYGYTF | TGTGCCAGTAGTTTGACAGTAACCCCCCACAACTATGGCTACACCTTC
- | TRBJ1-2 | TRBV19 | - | CASRPTGADNYGYTF | TGTGCCAGTAGACCGACAGGAGCTGATAACTATGGCTACACCTTC
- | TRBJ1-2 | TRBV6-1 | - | CASSSRDPTNYGYTF | TGTGCCAGCAGTTCGCGGGACCCTACTAACTATGGCTACACCTTC
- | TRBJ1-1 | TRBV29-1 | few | CSVEIGGDEAFF | TGCAGCGTTGAAATCGGCGGGGATGAAGCTTTCTTT
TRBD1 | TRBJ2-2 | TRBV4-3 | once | CASSPRTGGTGELFF | TGCGCCAGCAGCCCAAGGACAGGGGGGACCGGGGAGCTGTTTTTT
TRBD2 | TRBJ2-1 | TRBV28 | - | CASSSLAGGPQEQFF | TGTGCCAGCAGTTCCCTAGCGGGAGGCCCCCAGGAGCAGTTCTTC
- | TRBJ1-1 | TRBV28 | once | CASSYLQGGGNTEAFF | TGTGCCAGCAGTTACCTCCAGGGAGGCGGGAACACTGAAGCTTTCTTT
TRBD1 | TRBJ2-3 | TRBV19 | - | CATSQGVTDTQYF | TGTGCCACTTCTCAGGGGGTGACAGATACGCAGTATTTT
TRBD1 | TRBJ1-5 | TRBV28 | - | CATWTGNSNQPQHF | TGTGCCACCTGGACAGGCAATAGCAATCAGCCCCAGCATTTT
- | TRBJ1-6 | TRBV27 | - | CASSFRGNSPLHF | TGTGCCAGCAGTTTCAGGGGTAATTCACCCCTCCACTTT
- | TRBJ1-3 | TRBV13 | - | CASSFSLSGNTIYF | TGTGCCAGCAGCTTCTCCCTCTCTGGAAACACCATATATTTT
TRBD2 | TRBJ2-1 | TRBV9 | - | CASSASGRGLNEQFF | TGTGCCAGCAGCGCCAGCGGGAGAGGGCTAAATGAGCAGTTCTTC
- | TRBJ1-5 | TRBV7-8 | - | CASSPLEAPQPQHF | TGTGCCAGCAGCCCCCTCGAAGCCCCTCAGCCCCAGCATTTT
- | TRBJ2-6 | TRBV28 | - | CASSLGTHRSGANVLTF | TGTGCCAGCAGTTTAGGAACCCACAGGTCTGGGGCCAACGTCCTGACTTTC
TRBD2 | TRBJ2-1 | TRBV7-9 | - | CASSLGLAGGYNEQFF | TGTGCCAGCAGCTTAGGTCTAGCGGGAGGTTACAATGAGCAGTTCTTC
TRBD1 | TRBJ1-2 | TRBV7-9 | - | CASSRGKPGQESNYGYTF | TGTGCCAGCAGCCGTGGTAAACCTGGACAGGAGTCGAACTATGGCTACACCTTC
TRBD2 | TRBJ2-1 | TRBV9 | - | CASSALAVDEQFF | TGTGCCAGCAGCGCACTAGCGGTAGATGAGCAGTTCTTC
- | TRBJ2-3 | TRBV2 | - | CASSEGQGGADTQYF | TGTGCCAGCAGTGAAGGGCAGGGAGGCGCAGATACGCAGTATTTT
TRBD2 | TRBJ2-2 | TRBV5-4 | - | CASSHGLAGSNTGELFF | TGTGCCAGCAGCCATGGGCTAGCGGGATCGAACACCGGGGAGCTGTTTTTT
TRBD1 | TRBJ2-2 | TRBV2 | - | CASSGQGNTGELFF | TGTGCCAGCAGTGGACAGGGGAACACCGGGGAGCTGTTTTTT
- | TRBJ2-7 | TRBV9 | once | CASSVRGGAEQYF | TGTGCCAGCAGCGTAAGGGGGGGAGCCGAGCAGTACTTC
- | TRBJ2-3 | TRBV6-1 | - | CASSLRTADTQYF | TGTGCCAGCAGTCTCCGGACAGCTGATACGCAGTATTTT
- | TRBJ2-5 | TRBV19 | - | CASSMKRVAGQQETQYF | TGTGCCAGTAGTATGAAAAGGGTGGCAGGACAACAAGAGACCCAGTACTTC
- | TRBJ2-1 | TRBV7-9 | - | CASSSLTGSTYNEQFF | TGTGCCAGCAGCTCCTTGACTGGATCCACCTACAATGAGCAGTTCTTC
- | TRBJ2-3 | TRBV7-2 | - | CASSLVGVDTQYF | TGTGCCAGCAGCTTAGTCGGGGTAGATACGCAGTATTTT
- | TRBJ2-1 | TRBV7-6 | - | CASSLGLAGTSNEQFF | TGTGCCAGCAGCTTAGGTCTGGCGGGAACTTCCAATGAGCAGTTCTTC
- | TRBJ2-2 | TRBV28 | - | CASSFIGELFF | TGTGCCAGCAGTTTTATCGGGGAGCTGTTTTTT
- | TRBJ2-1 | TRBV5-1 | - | CASSLGVGGEQFF | TGCGCCAGCAGCTTGGGGGTAGGAGGGGAGCAGTTCTTC
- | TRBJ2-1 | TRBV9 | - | CASSWRGGGNNEQFF | TGTGCCAGCAGTTGGAGAGGGGGGGGTAACAATGAGCAGTTCTTC
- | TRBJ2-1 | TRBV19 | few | CASSWLGGNEQFF | TGTGCCAGTAGTTGGTTAGGAGGCAATGAGCAGTTCTTC
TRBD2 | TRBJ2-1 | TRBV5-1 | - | CASSLIGRESSYNEQFF | TGCGCCAGCAGCTTAATCGGGAGGGAGAGCTCCTACAATGAGCAGTTCTTC
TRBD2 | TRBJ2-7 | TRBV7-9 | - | CASSHREDYSYEQYF | TGTGCCAGCAGCCACCGGGAGGATTACTCCTACGAGCAGTACTTC
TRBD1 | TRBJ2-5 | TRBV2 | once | CASSTGDQETQYF | TGTGCCAGCAGTACAGGGGATCAGGAGACCCAGTACTTC
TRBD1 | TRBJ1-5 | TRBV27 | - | CASSPGTGVQPQHF | TGTGCCAGCAGCCCCGGGACAGGGGTACAGCCCCAGCATTTT
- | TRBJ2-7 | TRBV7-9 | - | CASSLVSDWSSYEQYF | TGTGCCAGCAGCTTAGTATCCGACTGGAGCTCCTACGAGCAGTACTTC